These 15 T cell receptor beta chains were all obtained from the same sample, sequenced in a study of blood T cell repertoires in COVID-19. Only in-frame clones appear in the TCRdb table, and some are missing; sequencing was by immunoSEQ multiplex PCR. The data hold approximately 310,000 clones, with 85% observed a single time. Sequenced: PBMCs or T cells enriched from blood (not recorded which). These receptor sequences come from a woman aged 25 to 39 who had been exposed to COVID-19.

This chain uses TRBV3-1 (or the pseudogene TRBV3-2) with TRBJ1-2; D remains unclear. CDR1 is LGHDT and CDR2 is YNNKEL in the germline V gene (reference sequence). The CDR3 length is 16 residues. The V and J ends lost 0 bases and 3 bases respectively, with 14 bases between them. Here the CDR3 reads CASSQDASSRYYGYTF. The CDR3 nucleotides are TGTGCCAGCAGCCAAGATGCGTCTTCCCGCTACTATGGCTACACCTTC.

For the CDR3, the DNA is TGTGCCAGCAGCCCCCGGGGGGGCCGGACCGGGGAGCTGTTTTTT. It encodes CASSPRGGRTGELFF. V gene TRBV7-2 combines with J gene TRBJ2-2; 8 bases line up with TRBD2. The CDR3 is 15 amino acids. V shed 5 bases, J shed 5 bases, and the junction held 7 bases outside the gene matches. The germline V gene encodes CDR1 SGHTA and CDR2 FQGNSA.

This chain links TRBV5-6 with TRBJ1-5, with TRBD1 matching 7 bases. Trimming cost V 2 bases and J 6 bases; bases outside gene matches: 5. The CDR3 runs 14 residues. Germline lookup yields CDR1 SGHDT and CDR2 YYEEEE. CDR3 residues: CASSLQGQFQPQHF. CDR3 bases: TGTGCCAGCAGCTTACAGGGGCAGTTTCAGCCCCAGCATTTT.

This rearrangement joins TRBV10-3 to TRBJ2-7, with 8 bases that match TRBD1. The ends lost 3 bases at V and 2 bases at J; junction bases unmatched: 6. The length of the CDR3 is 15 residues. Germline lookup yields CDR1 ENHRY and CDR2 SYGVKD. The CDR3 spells CAISDPGQGTYEQYF. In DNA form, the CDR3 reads TGTGCCATCAGTGATCCCGGACAGGGTACCTACGAGCAGTACTTC.

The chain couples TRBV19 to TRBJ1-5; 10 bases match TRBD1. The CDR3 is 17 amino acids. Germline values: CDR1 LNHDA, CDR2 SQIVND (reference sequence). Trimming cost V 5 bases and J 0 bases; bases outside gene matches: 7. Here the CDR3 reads CASSPRDRGYSNQPQHF. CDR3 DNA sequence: TGTGCCAGTAGTCCCCGGGACAGGGGATATAGCAATCAGCCCCAGCATTTT.

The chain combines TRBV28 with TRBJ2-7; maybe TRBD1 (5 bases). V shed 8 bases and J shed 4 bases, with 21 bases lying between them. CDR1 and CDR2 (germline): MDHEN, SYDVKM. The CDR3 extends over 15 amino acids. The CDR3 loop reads CASHPDTPNVYEQYF. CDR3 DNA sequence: TGTGCCAGCCACCCGGACACCCCTAATGTTTACGAGCAGTACTTC.

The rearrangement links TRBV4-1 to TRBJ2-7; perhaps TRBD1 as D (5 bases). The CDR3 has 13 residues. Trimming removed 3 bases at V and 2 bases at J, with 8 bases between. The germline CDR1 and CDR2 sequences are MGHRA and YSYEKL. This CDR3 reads CASSHAGTYEQYF. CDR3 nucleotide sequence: TGCGCCAGCAGCCACGCAGGGACCTACGAGCAGTACTTC.

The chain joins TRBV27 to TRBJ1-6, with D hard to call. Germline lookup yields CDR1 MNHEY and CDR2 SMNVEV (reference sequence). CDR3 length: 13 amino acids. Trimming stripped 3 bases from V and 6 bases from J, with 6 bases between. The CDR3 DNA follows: TGTGCCAGCAGTTTCGAACTTAATTCACCCCTCCACTTT. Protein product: CASSFELNSPLHF.

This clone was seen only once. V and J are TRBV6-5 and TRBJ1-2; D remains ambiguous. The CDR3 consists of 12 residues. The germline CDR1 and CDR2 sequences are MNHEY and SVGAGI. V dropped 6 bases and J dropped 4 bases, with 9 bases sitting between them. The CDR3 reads CASRTDFYGYTF. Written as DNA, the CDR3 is TGTGCCAGCAGAACAGATTTCTATGGCTACACCTTC.

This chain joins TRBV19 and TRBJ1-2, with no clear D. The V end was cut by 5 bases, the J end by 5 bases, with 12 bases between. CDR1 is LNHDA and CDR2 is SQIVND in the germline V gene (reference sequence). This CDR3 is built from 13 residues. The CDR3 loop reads CASSVFVQYGYTF. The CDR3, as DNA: TGTGCCAGTAGTGTCTTCGTACAGTATGGCTACACCTTC.

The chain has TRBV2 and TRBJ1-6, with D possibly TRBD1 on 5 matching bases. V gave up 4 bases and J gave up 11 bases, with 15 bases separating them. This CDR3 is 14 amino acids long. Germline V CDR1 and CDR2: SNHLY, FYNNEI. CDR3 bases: TGTGCCAGCAGTGGAGGCCAGGGTGGAACACCCCTCCACTTT. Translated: CASSGGQGGTPLHF.

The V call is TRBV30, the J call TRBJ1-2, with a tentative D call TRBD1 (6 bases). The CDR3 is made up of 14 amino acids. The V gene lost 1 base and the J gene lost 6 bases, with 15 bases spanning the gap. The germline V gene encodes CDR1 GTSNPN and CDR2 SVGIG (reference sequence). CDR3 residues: CAWSGFGQNDGYTF. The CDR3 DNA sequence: TGTGCCTGGAGTGGATTTGGACAGAACGATGGCTACACCTTC.

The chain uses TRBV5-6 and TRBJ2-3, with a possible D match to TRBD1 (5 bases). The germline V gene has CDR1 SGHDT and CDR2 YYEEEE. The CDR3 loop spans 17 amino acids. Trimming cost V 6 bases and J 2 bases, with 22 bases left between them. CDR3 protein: CASNHPQAGPHTDTQYF. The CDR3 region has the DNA TGTGCCAGCAACCACCCACAGGCCGGACCCCACACAGATACGCAGTATTTT.

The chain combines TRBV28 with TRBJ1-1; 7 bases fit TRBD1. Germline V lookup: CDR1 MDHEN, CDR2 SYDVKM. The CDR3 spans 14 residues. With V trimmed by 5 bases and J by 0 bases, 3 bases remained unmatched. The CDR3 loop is CASSTQGMNTEAFF. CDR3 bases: TGTGCCAGCAGTACACAGGGGATGAACACTGAAGCTTTCTTT.

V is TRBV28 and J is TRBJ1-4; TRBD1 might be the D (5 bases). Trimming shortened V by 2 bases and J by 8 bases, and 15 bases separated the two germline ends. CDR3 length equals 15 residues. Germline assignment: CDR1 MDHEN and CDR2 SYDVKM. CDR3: CASSLPPRVGEKLFF. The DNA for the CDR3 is TGTGCCAGCAGTTTACCCCCCAGGGTCGGAGAAAAACTGTTTTTT.